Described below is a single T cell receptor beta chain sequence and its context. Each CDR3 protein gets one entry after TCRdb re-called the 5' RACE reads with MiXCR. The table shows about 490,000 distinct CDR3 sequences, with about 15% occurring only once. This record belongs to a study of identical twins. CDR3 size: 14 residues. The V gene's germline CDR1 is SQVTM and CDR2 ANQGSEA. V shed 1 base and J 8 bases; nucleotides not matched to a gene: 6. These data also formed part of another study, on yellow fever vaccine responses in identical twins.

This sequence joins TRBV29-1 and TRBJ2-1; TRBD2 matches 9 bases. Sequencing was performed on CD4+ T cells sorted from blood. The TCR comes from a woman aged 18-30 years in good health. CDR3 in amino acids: CSVEAARLADEQFF. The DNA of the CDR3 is TGCAGCGTTGAAGCAGCCAGACTAGCGGATGAGCAGTTCTTC.